A single sample gave rise to the 7 T cell receptor beta chains below, sequenced in a study of T-cell reconstitution after alpha-beta-depleted transplantation in children. Library preparation (for TCRbeta) was performed with unique molecular identifiers. TCRdb passed the PCR reads through MiXCR, listing each CDR3 protein once. The table lists hundreds of thousands of distinct CDR3 sequences, roughly 17% of them singletons. Sequences were derived from PBMCs from the stem cell graft donor, sampled from the stem cell graft. The receptors shown here come from a human donor who donated a stem cell graft to a child with acute myeloid leukemia.

This clonotype was detected a few times. The genes are TRBV12-3 or TRBV12-4 and TRBJ1-3; no firm D call. This CDR3 has 14 amino acids. V lost 5 bases, J lost 0 bases, and 8 bases lay in between. The CDR3 DNA reads as TGTGCCAGCAGTAAGACGAGCTCTGGAAACACCATATATTTT. Translating gives CASSKTSSGNTIYF.

J is TRBJ1-5 and V is TRBV5-6; 9 bases agree with TRBD1. The trim removed 0 bases at V and 7 bases at J, leaving 8 bases unmatched. CDR3 length: 16 amino acids. Germline CDR1 and CDR2: SGHDT and YYEEEE. CDR3 sequence: CASSLAGQGGGQPQHF. The DNA of the CDR3 is TGTGCCAGCAGCTTGGCGGGACAGGGCGGTGGACAGCCCCAGCATTTT.

The rearrangement links TRBV18 to TRBJ2-7; D might be TRBD1 (6 bases). Germline assignment: CDR1 KGHSH and CDR2 LQKENI. This CDR3 is built from 14 residues. With 6 bases removed from V and 0 bases from J, the gap between germline ends came to 12 bases. In nucleotides, the CDR3 is TGTGCCAGCTCCCCAGGGGCTAGCTCCTACGAGCAGTACTTC. This gives the protein CASSPGASSYEQYF.

Ten or more counts support this clonotype. V and J are TRBV6-1 and TRBJ2-2; perhaps TRBD2 as D (5 bases). The CDR3 is 13 amino acids. CDR1 is MNHNS, CDR2 SASEGT, per germline. V lost 8 bases and J lost 7, with 14 bases in between. CDR3 sequence reads: CASEPLRGGELFF. The CDR3 bases are TGTGCCAGCGAACCCCTCCGGGGCGGGGAGCTGTTTTTT.

This clonotype was recorded at least ten times. V and J are TRBV6-1 and TRBJ1-1; D gene unclear. Per germline, CDR1 MNHNS and CDR2 SASEGT. V dropped 6 bases and J dropped 1 base, with 15 bases sitting between them. The length of the CDR3 is 15 residues. CDR3 sequence: CASREVRHSNTEAFF. The CDR3 DNA follows: TGTGCCAGCAGAGAGGTACGGCACTCGAACACTGAAGCTTTCTTT.

The J gene is TRBJ1-5, the V gene TRBV12-3 or TRBV12-4; D is undetermined. The V end lost 6 bases, the J end lost 2 bases, and 8 bases lay between the germline ends. There are 13 residues in the CDR3. The CDR3 region is CASRVDGNQPQHF. CDR3 DNA: TGTGCCAGCAGAGTTGACGGCAATCAGCCCCAGCATTTT.

The chain carries TRBV4-3 and TRBJ1-2; no firm D call. The germline V and J ends were trimmed by 0 bases and 4 bases, with 15 bases remaining between them. The CDR3 totals 16 residues. The germline V gene has CDR1 LGHNA and CDR2 YSLEER. Written as DNA, the CDR3 is TGCGCCAGCAGCCAAGATCCAGGCTACCGGTCCTATGGCTACACCTTC. Its protein is CASSQDPGYRSYGYTF.